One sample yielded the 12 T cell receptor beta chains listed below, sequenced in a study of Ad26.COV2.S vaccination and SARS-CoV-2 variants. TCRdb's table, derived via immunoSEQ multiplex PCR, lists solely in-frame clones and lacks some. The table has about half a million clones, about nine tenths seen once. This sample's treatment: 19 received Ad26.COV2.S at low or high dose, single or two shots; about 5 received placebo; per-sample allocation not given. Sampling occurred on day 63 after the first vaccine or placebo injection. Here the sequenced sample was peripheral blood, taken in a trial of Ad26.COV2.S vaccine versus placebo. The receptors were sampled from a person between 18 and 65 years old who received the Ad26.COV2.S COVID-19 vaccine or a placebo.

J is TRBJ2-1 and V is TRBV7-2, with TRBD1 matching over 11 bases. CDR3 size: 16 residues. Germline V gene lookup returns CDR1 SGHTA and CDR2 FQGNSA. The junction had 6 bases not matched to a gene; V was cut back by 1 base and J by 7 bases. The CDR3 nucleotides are TGTGCCAGCAGCTTAGGGAGGACAGGGGGCAGGAATGAGCAGTTCTTC. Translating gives CASSLGRTGGRNEQFF.

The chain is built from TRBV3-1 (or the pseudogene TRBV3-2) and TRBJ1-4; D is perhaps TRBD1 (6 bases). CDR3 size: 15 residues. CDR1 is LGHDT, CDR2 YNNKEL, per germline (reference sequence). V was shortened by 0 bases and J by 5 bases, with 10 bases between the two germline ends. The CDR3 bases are TGTGCCAGCAGCCAAGATAGGGGGGCGAATGAAAAACTGTTTTTT. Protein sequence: CASSQDRGANEKLFF.

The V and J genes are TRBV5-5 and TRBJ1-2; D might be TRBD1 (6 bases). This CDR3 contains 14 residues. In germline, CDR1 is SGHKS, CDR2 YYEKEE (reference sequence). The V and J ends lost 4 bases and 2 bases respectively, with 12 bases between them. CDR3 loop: CASSRDILNYGYTF. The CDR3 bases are TGTGCCAGCAGCAGGGACATCCTAAACTATGGCTACACCTTC.

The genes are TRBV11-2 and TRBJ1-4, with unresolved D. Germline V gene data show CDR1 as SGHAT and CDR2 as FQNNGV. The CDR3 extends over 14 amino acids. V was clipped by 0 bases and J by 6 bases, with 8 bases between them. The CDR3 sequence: CASSLEFRHEKLFF. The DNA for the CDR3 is TGTGCCAGCAGCTTAGAATTTAGACATGAAAAACTGTTTTTT. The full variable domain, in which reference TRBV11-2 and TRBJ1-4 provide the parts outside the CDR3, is EAGVAQSPRYKIIEKRQSVAFWCNPISGHATLYWYQQILGQGPKLLIQFQNNGVVDDSQLPKDRFSAERLKGVDSTLKIQPAKLEDSAVYLCASSLEFRHEKLFFGSGTQLSVL.

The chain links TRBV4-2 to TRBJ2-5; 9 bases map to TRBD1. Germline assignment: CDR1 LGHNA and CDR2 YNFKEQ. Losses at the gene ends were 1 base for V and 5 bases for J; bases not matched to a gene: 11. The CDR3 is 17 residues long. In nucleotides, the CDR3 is TGTGCCAGCAGCCAAGGGGGCCGGACAGGGGTCCTCGAGACCCAGTACTTC. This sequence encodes CASSQGGRTGVLETQYF.

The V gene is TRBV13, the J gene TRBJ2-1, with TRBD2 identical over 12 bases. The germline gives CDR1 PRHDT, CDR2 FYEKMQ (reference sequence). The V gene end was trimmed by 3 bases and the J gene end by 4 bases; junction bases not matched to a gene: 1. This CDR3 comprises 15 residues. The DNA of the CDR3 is TGTGCCAGCAGCTTCGGACTAGCGGGGTACAATGAGCAGTTCTTC. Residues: CASSFGLAGYNEQFF. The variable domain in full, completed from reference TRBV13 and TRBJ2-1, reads AAGVIQSPRHLIKEKRETATLKCYPIPRHDTVYWYQQGPGQDPQFLISFYEKMQSDKGSIPDRFSAQQFSDYHSELNMSSLELGDSALYFCASSFGLAGYNEQFFGPGTRLTVL.

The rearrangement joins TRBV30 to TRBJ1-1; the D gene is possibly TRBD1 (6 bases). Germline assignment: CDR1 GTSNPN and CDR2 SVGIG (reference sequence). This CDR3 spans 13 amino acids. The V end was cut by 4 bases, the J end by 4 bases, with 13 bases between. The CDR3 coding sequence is TGTGCCTGGATGTGGGGGGCTGGCACTGAAGCTTTCTTT. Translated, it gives CAWMWGAGTEAFF.

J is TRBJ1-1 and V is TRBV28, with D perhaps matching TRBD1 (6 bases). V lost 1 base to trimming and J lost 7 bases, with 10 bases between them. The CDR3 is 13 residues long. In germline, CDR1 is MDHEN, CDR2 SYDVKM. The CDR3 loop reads CASSLSAGDEAFF. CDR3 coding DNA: TGTGCCAGCAGTTTATCGGCAGGGGATGAAGCTTTCTTT.

The CDR3 region has the DNA TGCGCCAGCAGCTCGGGACTAGCGGGGGGATGGAATGAGCAGTTCTTC. This codes for CASSSGLAGGWNEQFF. This chain joins TRBV5-1 and TRBJ2-1; 15 bases are a match to TRBD2. V lost 3 bases, J lost 7 bases, and 5 bases stayed unmatched. The germline CDR1 and CDR2 sequences are SGHRS and YFSETQ. This CDR3 spans 16 amino acids.

For the CDR3, the DNA is TGCGCCAGCAGCCAAGACTGGACAAGAGGAAACACCATATATTTT. Amino acid sequence: CASSQDWTRGNTIYF. V and J are TRBV4-3 and TRBJ1-3; perhaps TRBD1 as D (5 bases). The germline CDR1 and CDR2 sequences are LGHNA and YSLEER. This CDR3 is built from 15 residues. Trimming shortened V by 0 bases and J by 4 bases, and 10 bases separated the two germline ends.

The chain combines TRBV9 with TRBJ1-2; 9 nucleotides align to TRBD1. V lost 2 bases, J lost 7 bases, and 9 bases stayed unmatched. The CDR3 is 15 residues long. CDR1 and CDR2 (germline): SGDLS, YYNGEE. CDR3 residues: CASSVRVGQGGGYTF. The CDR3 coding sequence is TGTGCCAGCAGCGTTAGAGTGGGACAGGGAGGTGGCTACACCTTC.

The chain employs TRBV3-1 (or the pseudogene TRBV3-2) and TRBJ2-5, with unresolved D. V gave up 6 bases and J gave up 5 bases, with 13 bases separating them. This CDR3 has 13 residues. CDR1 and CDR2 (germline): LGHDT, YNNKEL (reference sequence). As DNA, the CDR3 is TGTGCCAGCAGTCTGACCCGTAGCGAGACCCAGTACTTC. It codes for CASSLTRSETQYF.